The T cell receptor beta chain described here comes from a study of shared T cell receptors in the human thymus. TCRdb's copy holds only in-frame clones and misses some; the assay was immunoSEQ multiplex PCR. The sample holds roughly 660,000 clones, over 75% seen once. The CDR3 loop spans 18 amino acids. Per the germline V gene, CDR1 is LGHNA and CDR2 is YSLEER. V lost 4 bases to trimming and J lost 2 bases, with 24 bases between them. The same data also went into a second study, on human thymus T cells. That source adds: The source of the thymus tissue was resections taken during corrective heart surgery. There appeared to be biased usage of V and J genes in thymic and blood repertoires.

The specimen sequenced was thymocytes. This rearrangement joins TRBV4-3 to TRBJ2-7, with a possible D match to TRBD2 (6 bases). This TCR came from a boy younger than two with a congenital heart defect. CDR3 DNA sequence: TGCGCCAGCAGCCCCACGTTTAGGGCTGGGACTCTAACCTACGAGCAGTACTTC. This translates into CASSPTFRAGTLTYEQYF.